Each of the 32 T cell receptor beta chains below was sequenced from the same sample in a study of T cells expressing NK-cell markers. With the 5' RACE reads reprocessed, TCRdb shows one record per CDR3 protein and no DNA. The sample table sets out fewer than 300,000 distinct CDR3 sequences. Sequencing used blood T cells: a sorted CD56 or NKG2C T cell subset, CD4+ or CD8+ T cells, or bulk PBMC T cells (not recorded which). The source of these receptors is a woman between 18 and 70 years old in good health.

The CDR3 loop reads CASNPRGRAYNEQFF. The V gene is TRBV12-3 or TRBV12-4, the J gene TRBJ2-1; TCRdb's D call of TRBD1 is untestable without DNA. This CDR3 has 15 residues.

The chain is built from TRBV12-3 or TRBV12-4 and TRBJ2-2; TCRdb indicates TRBD2, and absent DNA this call remains unverified. This CDR3 region has 11 residues. CDR3 loop: CARGRHGELFF.

This chain's CDR3 is CASSLKRGSNYGYTF. The V gene is TRBV12-3 or TRBV12-4, the J gene TRBJ1-2. The CDR3 length is 15 residues.

The chain couples TRBV20-1 to TRBJ1-1. CDR3 length equals 11 residues. CDR1 and CDR2 from the germline V gene are DFQATT and SNEGSKA (reference sequence). The CDR3 is CSARGTAAAFF.

This sequence joins TRBV12-5 and TRBJ2-1; TCRdb proposes TRBD1, but this gene call is untestable without DNA. This CDR3 is built from 14 residues. The germline CDR1 and CDR2 sequences are LGHNT and FRNRAP. The CDR3 spells CASGPGFGSNEQFF. Based on the CDR3 plus reference TRBV12-5 and TRBJ2-1, the full variable domain is DARVTQTPRHKVTEMGQEVTMRCQPILGHNTVFWYRQTMMQGLELLAYFRNRAPLDDSGMPKDRFSAEMPDATLATLKIQPSEPRDSAVYFCASGPGFGSNEQFFGPGTRLTVL.

The V call is TRBV28, the J call TRBJ2-1; the D call of TRBD2 rests on TCRdb alone, since no DNA is present to check it. The CDR3 has 16 residues. Germline values: CDR1 MDHEN, CDR2 SYDVKM. The CDR3 spells CASSRALAVNYNEQFF.

The rearrangement uses TRBV28 and TRBJ1-1. Germline values: CDR1 MDHEN, CDR2 SYDVKM. The CDR3 has 14 residues. CDR3 in amino acids: CASSFGQTRTEAFF.

The gene calls are TRBV6-5 and TRBJ2-1; TCRdb's D call of TRBD1 is untestable without DNA. Germline CDR1 MNHEY, CDR2 SVGAGI. The CDR3 is made up of 15 amino acids. The CDR3: CASSYLRRGHNEQFF.

The chain carries TRBV6-4 and TRBJ1-1. CDR3 size: 14 residues. Looked up from germline, CDR1 is MRHNA and CDR2 is SNTAGT. The CDR3 loop reads CAPRRCLKYTEAFF.

V and J are TRBV4-3 and TRBJ2-2. CDR1 is LGHNA and CDR2 is YSLEER in the germline V gene. The CDR3 loop spans 17 amino acids. CDR3: CASSQDDGSWSTGELFF.

V and J are TRBV20-1 and TRBJ1-4; no DNA is available, so the TRBD1 call from TCRdb remains unchecked. The CDR3 has 15 amino acids. The germline V gene has CDR1 DFQATT and CDR2 SNEGSKA (reference sequence). Here the CDR3 reads CSAYRDRRINEKLFF.

The V gene is TRBV29-1, the J gene TRBJ2-5; TCRdb lists TRBD2, though no DNA is available to test this call. The CDR3 loop spans 11 amino acids. Germline V gene data show CDR1 as SQVTM and CDR2 as ANQGSEA. CDR3 amino acids: CSGASGGTQYF.

The chain combines TRBV12-3 or TRBV12-4 with TRBJ1-2; the D call from TCRdb, TRBD1, cannot be confirmed without DNA. The CDR3 is 14 residues long. This chain's CDR3 is CASSNRGPNYGYTF.

This rearrangement joins TRBV15 to TRBJ1-1. Germline V gives CDR1 LNHNV, CDR2 YYDKDF (reference sequence). The CDR3 extends over 13 amino acids. CDR3: CATSRDVGSWAFF.

The V and J genes are TRBV11-3 and TRBJ2-1. Looked up from germline, CDR1 is SGHNT and CDR2 is YENEEA. The CDR3 sequence is 17 residues long. CDR3 loop: CASSLDRGGSSTNEQFF. Full variable domain (outside the CDR3, taken from reference TRBV11-3 and TRBJ2-1): EAGVVQSPRYKIIEKKQPVAFWCNPISGHNTLYWYLQNLGQGPELLIRYENEEAVDDSQLPKDRFSAERLKGVDSTLKIQPAELGDSAVYLCASSLDRGGSSTNEQFFGPGTRLTVL.

The chain has TRBV2 and TRBJ1-6; absent DNA, TCRdb's TRBD1 call cannot be checked. The CDR3 runs to 13 residues. Looked up from germline, CDR1 is SNHLY and CDR2 is FYNNEI. CDR3 in amino acids: CASSDQLGRGLHF.

V and J are TRBV7-8 and TRBJ1-5; with no DNA, the TCRdb D assignment of TRBD1 cannot be verified. The CDR3 length is 15 residues. The germline V gene encodes CDR1 SGHVS and CDR2 FQNEAQ. The CDR3 sequence is CASSLAVGGAQPQHF.

This chain joins TRBV6-1 and TRBJ2-3; the TRBD1 assignment by TCRdb is unverifiable without DNA. This CDR3 is built from 14 residues. The V gene's germline CDR1 is MNHNS and CDR2 SASEGT. This CDR3 reads CASSHRVSTDTQYF.

V usage is TRBV29-1 and J usage is TRBJ1-1. This CDR3 is 14 amino acids long. CDR1 is SQVTM and CDR2 is ANQGSEA in the germline V gene. This chain's CDR3 is CSVPSGAYSTEAFF.

V usage is TRBV3-1 and J usage is TRBJ1-1; no DNA is available, so the TRBD1 call from TCRdb remains unchecked. Germline V gives CDR1 LGHDT, CDR2 YNNKEL (reference sequence). The length of the CDR3 is 13 residues. Here the CDR3 reads CASTRGGTTEAFF.

The rearrangement joins TRBV6-1 to TRBJ2-1. The CDR3 covers 15 residues. Germline lookup yields CDR1 MNHNS and CDR2 SASEGT. The CDR3 sequence is CASSKGQGPYNEQFF.

V is TRBV30 and J is TRBJ2-7. CDR1 and CDR2 from the germline V gene are GTSNPN and SVGIG (reference sequence). The CDR3 contains 12 residues. CDR3: CAWSDFGREQYF.

This chain uses TRBV12-3 or TRBV12-4 with TRBJ1-5. The CDR3 loop spans 15 amino acids. This CDR3 reads CASSATIGHNQPQHF.

The rearrangement uses TRBV7-2 and TRBJ2-2; absent DNA, TCRdb's TRBD1 call cannot be checked. The germline V gene encodes CDR1 SGHTA and CDR2 FQGNSA. The CDR3 spans 16 residues. The CDR3 here is CASSLWGVPGTGELFF.

The chain recombines TRBV4-3 with TRBJ2-7; TCRdb names TRBD1, which stays unverified in the absence of DNA. Germline CDR1 and CDR2: LGHNA and YSLEER. The CDR3 spans 15 residues. Here the CDR3 reads CASSQRPGGAYEQYF.

CDR3: CASSSGFWETQYF. The chain combines TRBV6-2 or TRBV6-3 with TRBJ2-5; lacking DNA, the TRBD1 call made by TCRdb goes unchecked. Germline V gene lookup returns CDR1 MNHEY and CDR2 SVGEGT. The CDR3 has 13 residues.

This chain connects TRBV28 to TRBJ1-1; the TCRdb call, TRBD1, lacks DNA for checking. Germline assignment: CDR1 MDHEN and CDR2 SYDVKM. The CDR3 totals 13 residues. The CDR3 region is CASSPTGITEAFF.

J is TRBJ1-2 and V is TRBV12-3 or TRBV12-4; TCRdb reports TRBD1, a call that lacks DNA to check it against. The CDR3 loop spans 13 amino acids. CDR3: CASNPGTGIGYTF.

The rearrangement joins TRBV29-1 to TRBJ2-2. CDR3 size: 11 residues. Germline CDR1 reads SQVTM; CDR2 reads ANQGSEA. CDR3 sequence reads: CSVELLGELFF.

The V gene is TRBV19, the J gene TRBJ2-4. The germline V gene has CDR1 LNHDA and CDR2 SQIVND (reference sequence). CDR3 length: 11 amino acids. CDR3 region: CASSIGDIQYF.

V is TRBV12-3 or TRBV12-4 and J is TRBJ1-1. The CDR3 is made up of 15 amino acids. The CDR3: CASSLNAGGNTEAFF.

The chain links TRBV5-8 to TRBJ2-1; TCRdb calls TRBD1, which cannot be checked without DNA. Germline V CDR1 and CDR2: SGHTS, YDEGEE. The CDR3 is 14 residues long. Here the CDR3 reads CASSTRVAYNEQFF.